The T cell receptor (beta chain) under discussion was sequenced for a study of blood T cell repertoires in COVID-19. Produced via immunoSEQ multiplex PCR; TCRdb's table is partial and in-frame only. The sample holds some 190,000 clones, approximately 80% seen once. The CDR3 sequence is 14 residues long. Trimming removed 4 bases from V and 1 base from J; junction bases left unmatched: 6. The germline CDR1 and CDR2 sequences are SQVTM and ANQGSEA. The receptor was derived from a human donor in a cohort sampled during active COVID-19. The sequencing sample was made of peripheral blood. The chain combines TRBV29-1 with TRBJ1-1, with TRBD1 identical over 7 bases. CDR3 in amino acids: CSVVSTGANTEAFF. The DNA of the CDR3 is TGCAGCGTTGTGTCTACAGGGGCGAACACTGAAGCTTTCTTT.